These T cell receptor beta chains were read from a single sample in a study of blood T cell repertoires in COVID-19. Profiled with immunoSEQ multiplex PCR; TCRdb holds only in-frame clones, not every one. Here the sample spans 230,000 or so clones, 75% to 90% being singletons. Source material: PBMCs or T cells enriched from blood (not recorded which). The origin of the receptors is a woman aged 40 to 50 with acute COVID-19. Both conserved end residues are part of each CDR3. The order of the fields is CDR3 protein, clone size, V gene. Expanded clones are given a class, and other clones once, few, many or no size at all.

cdr3_aa: CASSGVGWSNQPQHF
clone_size: once
v_call: TRBV27

cdr3_aa: CASSLDGSTIYF
clone_size: .
v_call: TRBV5-1

cdr3_aa: CASSPTGGGEKLFF
clone_size: few
v_call: TRBV18

cdr3_aa: CASRDRAWDGYTF
clone_size: .
v_call: TRBV12-3/TRBV12-4

cdr3_aa: CASSLQGSMNTEAFF
clone_size: few
v_call: TRBV6-5

cdr3_aa: CASSEGENTEAFF
clone_size: .
v_call: TRBV6-1

cdr3_aa: CASSPGQHGYTF
clone_size: once
v_call: TRBV5-1

cdr3_aa: CATSDSAGLADTDTQYF
clone_size: .
v_call: TRBV24-1

cdr3_aa: CASSQTQGDGETQYF
clone_size: .
v_call: TRBV3-1/TRBV3-2

cdr3_aa: CASSLGQGRTGELFF
clone_size: few
v_call: TRBV19

cdr3_aa: CASSLGYRQGSDEKLFF
clone_size: .
v_call: TRBV5-1

cdr3_aa: CASSLRQNSPLHF
clone_size: .
v_call: TRBV7-6

cdr3_aa: CASSDRQRLNTEAFF
clone_size: .
v_call: TRBV6-1

cdr3_aa: CASSVDGGTYGEAFF
clone_size: few
v_call: TRBV2

cdr3_aa: CASRPARSTEAFF
clone_size: few
v_call: TRBV19

cdr3_aa: CASSVGGGAGDFTDTQYF
clone_size: .
v_call: TRBV9

cdr3_aa: CASSGRTGRDTLAKNIQYF
clone_size: .
v_call: TRBV2

cdr3_aa: CSARVHQEAFF
clone_size: .
v_call: TRBV20-1

cdr3_aa: CSVGTVGTEAFF
clone_size: .
v_call: TRBV29-1

cdr3_aa: CASSHRTGSSTGELFF
clone_size: few
v_call: TRBV5-1

cdr3_aa: CASSLRQGDSQPQHF
clone_size: .
v_call: TRBV27

cdr3_aa: CASSGGIAGGQYEQYF
clone_size: .
v_call: TRBV2

cdr3_aa: CASSLMGGEQFF
clone_size: .
v_call: TRBV7-3

cdr3_aa: CAWKRDRNYGYTF
clone_size: .
v_call: TRBV30

cdr3_aa: CASSPIQGSGTYEQYF
clone_size: .
v_call: TRBV7-9

cdr3_aa: CASTLTGGVSGIHEQFF
clone_size: .
v_call: TRBV27

cdr3_aa: CASSSTGTGSTGELFF
clone_size: .
v_call: TRBV7-8

cdr3_aa: CASSIIGTGGTDTQYF
clone_size: .
v_call: TRBV19